The 8 T cell receptor beta chains below come from one sample, sequenced in a study of blood T cells in healthy people across ages. The authors ran a second PCR of about 7 to 11 cycles using a sample-barcoded 5' primer and a J-beta primer mix. TCRdb re-derived calls from the 5' RACE reads in MiXCR, one entry per CDR3 protein. Found here are fewer than 750,000 distinct CDR3 sequences, around 50% of them singletons; the top ten hold 13%. Sequenced: blood. The receptors stem from a woman of 80 years or more in good health.

As for this clonotype: At one end, the junction sequence differs from germline, possibly due to a read error. The rearrangement links TRBV6-6 to TRBJ2-7; 10 nucleotides align to TRBD1. This CDR3 is built from 16 residues. Germline V CDR1 and CDR2: MNHNY, SVGAGI (reference sequence). The CDR3 is CASSPPGTGATYVQYF. CDR3 nucleotide sequence: TGTGCCAGCAGTCCCCCAGGGACAGGGGCCACATACGTGCAGTACTTC.

In DNA form, the CDR3 reads TGCGCCAGCAGCTCCGCAGGGCGGAACACTGAAGCTTTCTTT. This encodes CASSSAGRNTEAFF. V is TRBV5-1 and J is TRBJ1-1; a weak D match, TRBD1 (5 bases). V was trimmed by 3 bases and J by 1 base, leaving 10 bases between them. This CDR3 has 14 amino acids. Germline V lookup: CDR1 SGHRS, CDR2 YFSETQ.

The V and J genes are TRBV6-6 and TRBJ2-7; 8 bases line up with TRBD2. The CDR3 runs 16 residues. The junction had 14 bases not matched to a gene; V was cut back by 8 bases and J by 2 bases. Germline CDR1 is MNHNY and CDR2 is SVGAGI (reference sequence). In DNA, the CDR3 is TGTGCCAGCCTGCGGGGGGCATCGAGCACCACCTACGAGCAGTACTTC. It specifies CASLRGASSTTYEQYF.

The chain couples TRBV29-1 to TRBJ2-3; 7 bases map to TRBD1. Trimming removed 7 bases from V and 4 bases from J; junction bases left unmatched: 8. Germline lookup yields CDR1 SQVTM and CDR2 ANQGSEA. This CDR3 contains 13 residues. CDR3 DNA sequence: TGCAGCGGGGAGCGACAGGGCGCAGATACGCAGTATTTT. Translated, it gives CSGERQGADTQYF.

The genes are TRBV5-8 and TRBJ2-3, with unresolved D. V lost 4 bases to trimming and J lost 4 bases, with 16 bases between them. There are 15 residues in the CDR3. In germline, CDR1 is SGHTS, CDR2 YDEGEE. The CDR3 DNA reads as TGTGCCAGCAGCCCGCGAGAGGTCCGAGCAGATACGCAGTATTTT. Its protein product is CASSPREVRADTQYF.

DNA of the CDR3: TGTGCCAGCAGCCTCGCGGGTGGAAGCACTGAAGCTTTCTTT. Its translation is CASSLAGGSTEAFF. This chain joins TRBV3-1 and TRBJ1-1, with D unresolved. CDR1 LGHDT and CDR2 YNNKEL come from the germline V gene (reference sequence). The CDR3 has 14 amino acids. Trimming left V 4 bases short and J 4 bases short, with 13 bases between. Supplemented by reference TRBV3-1 and TRBJ1-1, the full variable domain reads DTAVSQTPKYLVTQMGNDKSIKCEQNLGHDTMYWYKQDSKKFLKIMFSYNNKELIINETVPNRFSPKSPDKAHLNLHINSLELGDSAVYFCASSLAGGSTEAFFGQGTRLTVV.

V usage is TRBV5-1 and J usage is TRBJ2-1; the D call may be TRBD1 or TRBD2 (5 bases each). Germline values: CDR1 SGHRS, CDR2 YFSETQ. This CDR3 region has 15 residues. The V and J ends lost 3 bases and 10 bases respectively, with 20 bases between them. CDR3 sequence reads: CASSYREGSSYEQFF. CDR3 coding DNA: TGCGCCAGCAGCTACCGAGAGGGGAGCTCCTACGAGCAGTTCTTC.

This clonotype has ten or more counts. The chain combines TRBV2 with TRBJ1-2, with a tentative D call TRBD1 (6 bases). The CDR3 runs 13 residues. The V and J ends lost 8 bases and 7 bases respectively, with 17 bases between them. Germline V gene lookup returns CDR1 SNHLY and CDR2 FYNNEI. CDR3 bases: TGTGCCAGCCTGCAACAGGGCGCTGTTGGCTACACCTTC. Protein product: CASLQQGAVGYTF.